The 19 T cell receptor beta chains below were found in one sample sequenced in a study of blood T cells in healthy people across ages. A J-beta primer mix and a sample-barcoded 5' primer were used in a second PCR of about 7 to 12 cycles. TCRdb independently ran MiXCR on the 5' RACE reads; one entry per CDR3 protein. Among roughly 1,500,000 distinct CDR3 sequences listed, around 39% were seen once. Sequenced sample: blood. The receptors stem from a woman in her late teens or twenties in good health.

The J gene is TRBJ2-1, the V gene TRBV3-1; D gene uncertain. Trimming pared 5 bases from V and 2 bases from J, leaving 13 bases between. Germline loops: CDR1 LGHDT, CDR2 YNNKEL (reference sequence). The CDR3 loop spans 15 amino acids. This CDR3 reads CASSERTQTYNEQFF. The CDR3 DNA reads TGTGCCAGCAGCGAAAGGACGCAAACCTACAATGAGCAGTTCTTC.

This clonotype was recorded a few times. The V gene is TRBV10-3, the J gene TRBJ2-7, with TRBD2 as a possible D gene (5 bases). The length of the CDR3 is 13 residues. Looked up from germline, CDR1 is ENHRY and CDR2 is SYGVKD. Trimming took 2 bases from V and 6 from J, leaving 11 bases between them. CDR3 protein: CAISEIGVAEQYF. CDR3 nucleotide sequence: TGTGCCATCAGTGAGATCGGGGTGGCCGAGCAGTACTTC.

The chain combines TRBV7-9 with TRBJ1-5; D not certain. The CDR3 covers 14 residues. Germline-derived CDR1 and CDR2 are SEHNR and FQNEAQ (reference sequence). The ends were cut back, 5 bases at V and 7 bases at J, with 15 bases in the middle. As DNA, the CDR3 is TGTGCCAGCAGCGAAAGCTCCGAAAGCCAGCCCCAGCATTTT. This gives the protein CASSESSESQPQHF.

This clonotype was detected a few times. The V call is TRBV20-1, the J call TRBJ2-7; 14 nucleotides match TRBD2. The length of the CDR3 is 16 residues. Germline V gene sequence: CDR1 DFQATT, CDR2 SNEGSKA (reference sequence). The V and J ends lost 6 bases and 7 bases, in that order; junction bases with no gene match: 14. Here the CDR3 reads CSASGLAGDLPNEQYF. CDR3 bases: TGCAGTGCCTCGGGACTAGCGGGAGATTTGCCCAATGAGCAGTACTTC.

This clonotype was detected a few times. The genes are TRBV4-1 and TRBJ2-3, with a possible D match to TRBD2 (5 bases). In germline, CDR1 is MGHRA, CDR2 YSYEKL. This CDR3 contains 13 residues. V was trimmed by 1 base and J by 8 bases, leaving 10 bases between them. The CDR3 DNA sequence: TGCGCCAGCAGCCAAGGACTATCCGCTACGCAGTATTTT. Protein sequence: CASSQGLSATQYF.

This clonotype has just a few counts. The chain couples TRBV20-1 to TRBJ2-7; the D gene could be TRBD1 or TRBD2 (6 bases each). V was clipped by 2 bases and J by 3 bases, with 17 bases between them. The CDR3 length is 15 residues. The germline CDR1 and CDR2 sequences are DFQATT and SNEGSKA (reference sequence). The CDR3 region is CSARPRGTNLYEQYF. DNA for the CDR3: TGCAGTGCTAGACCCCGCGGGACAAACCTCTACGAGCAGTACTTC.

This sequence joins TRBV6-1 and TRBJ2-1, with TRBD2 as a possible D gene (5 bases). There are 15 residues in the CDR3. The germline V gene encodes CDR1 MNHNS and CDR2 SASEGT. Trimming left V 6 bases short and J 5 bases short, with 17 bases between. CDR3 sequence reads: CASRPREFINNEQFF. The CDR3 DNA reads as TGTGCCAGCAGGCCAAGGGAGTTCATTAACAATGAGCAGTTCTTC.

This clonotype was seen only a few times. The chain links TRBV28 to TRBJ2-7, with D possibly TRBD1 on 5 matching bases. Germline V gives CDR1 MDHEN, CDR2 SYDVKM. V was cut by 6 bases and J by 2 bases, with 11 bases left in between. The CDR3 loop spans 13 amino acids. The CDR3 here is CASRQDSPYEQYF. The CDR3 DNA reads TGTGCCAGCAGGCAAGACAGTCCCTACGAGCAGTACTTC.

This chain connects TRBV10-3 to TRBJ1-2, with a possible D match to TRBD1 (6 bases). The V end lost 2 bases, the J end lost 7 bases, and 11 bases lay between the germline ends. The CDR3 extends over 13 amino acids. Germline V lookup: CDR1 ENHRY, CDR2 SYGVKD. Here the CDR3 reads CAISEKGVSGYTF. CDR3 in DNA: TGTGCCATCAGTGAGAAGGGGGTCAGTGGCTACACCTTC.

The table lists this clonotype with a count of one. The J gene is TRBJ2-1, the V gene TRBV6-1, with 7 bases aligning to TRBD1. The CDR3 sequence is 19 residues long. Germline V gene data show CDR1 as MNHNS and CDR2 as SASEGT. Trimming took 5 bases from V and 3 from J; bases not matched to a gene: 19. The CDR3 sequence: CASSQKDRVGGHYYNEQFF. The CDR3 DNA reads TGTGCCAGCAGTCAAAAAGACAGGGTTGGGGGACATTACTACAATGAGCAGTTCTTC.

The chain combines TRBV5-1 with TRBJ1-1; D possibly corresponds to TRBD1 (6 bases). Trimming cost V 1 base and J 1 base, with 8 bases left between them. The germline V gene encodes CDR1 SGHRS and CDR2 YFSETQ. This CDR3 is 14 amino acids long. The CDR3 region has the DNA TGCGCCAGCAGCTTGACAGGGACGAACACTGAAGCTTTCTTT. Translating gives CASSLTGTNTEAFF.

In this sample, this clonotype turned up once. This chain uses TRBV28 with TRBJ1-3, with D possibly being TRBD1 (5 bases). V lost 8 bases, J lost 3 bases, and 14 bases lay in between. This CDR3 spans 14 amino acids. The germline gives CDR1 MDHEN, CDR2 SYDVKM. The CDR3 DNA sequence: TGTGCCAGCGGGTCTGGGGCGCTTGGAAACACCATATATTTT. The encoded protein is CASGSGALGNTIYF.

The chain is built from TRBV5-6 and TRBJ2-7; D possibly corresponds to TRBD1 (7 bases). V lost 3 bases and J 1 base, leaving 11 bases between the germline ends. This CDR3 spans 14 amino acids. Germline V lookup: CDR1 SGHDT, CDR2 YYEEEE. The CDR3 reads CASSWGDSSYEQYF. CDR3 DNA sequence: TGTGCCAGCAGCTGGGGGGACAGTTCCTACGAGCAGTACTTC.

This clonotype has only a few counts. The CDR3 is CASSPSAGSGTDTQYF. The CDR3 DNA reads TGTGCCAGCAGCCCTTCGGCAGGGTCAGGTACAGATACGCAGTATTTT. V usage is TRBV6-5 and J usage is TRBJ2-3, with D possibly being TRBD1 (5 bases). The CDR3 has 16 residues. CDR1 and CDR2 (germline): MNHEY, SVGAGI. V was shortened by 6 bases and J by 3 bases, with 19 bases between the two germline ends.

This clonotype was seen a handful of times. CDR3 bases: TGCAGTGCTCCACGACAGGGCGTGACGGGCTATGGCTACACCTTC. Translated, it gives CSAPRQGVTGYGYTF. The chain uses TRBV20-1 and TRBJ1-2; 7 bases are shared with TRBD1. With V trimmed by 5 bases and J by 4 bases, 13 bases remained unmatched. The CDR3 sequence is 15 residues long. Looked up from germline, CDR1 is DFQATT and CDR2 is SNEGSKA (reference sequence).

There are a few counts of this clonotype. This chain joins TRBV4-1 and TRBJ1-2; D may be TRBD1 (6 bases). The germline V gene encodes CDR1 MGHRA and CDR2 YSYEKL. The CDR3 length is 14 residues. Trimming shortened V by 3 bases and J by 4 bases, and 12 bases separated the two germline ends. The CDR3 DNA reads TGCGCCAGCAGCCAGCCACAGGGTGGCTATGGCTACACCTTC. It codes for CASSQPQGGYGYTF.

This clonotype has only one observation. The missing conserved phenylalanine or tryptophan at the end of this CDR3 makes a read error likely. The chain links TRBV15 to TRBJ2-5; D not resolved. The CDR3 covers 12 residues. Trimming shortened V by 1 base and J by 1 base, and 1 base separated the two germline ends. CDR1 LNHNV and CDR2 YYDKDF come from the germline V gene (reference sequence). The CDR3 coding sequence is TGTGCCACCAGCAGAGTCCAAGAGACCCAGTACATC. It specifies CATSRVQETQYI.

The chain uses TRBV29-1 and TRBJ2-7; 11 nucleotides match TRBD1. The CDR3 contains 14 residues. The trim removed 3 bases at V and 0 bases at J, leaving 1 base unmatched. Germline loops: CDR1 SQVTM, CDR2 ANQGSEA. In nucleotides, the CDR3 is TGCAGCGTTGATGGGACAGGGGGCTCCTACGAGCAGTACTTC. This translates into CSVDGTGGSYEQYF.

V and J are TRBV4-1 and TRBJ2-1, with a tentative D call TRBD2 (6 bases). The J call may be mistaken, given a closer DNA end match to TRBJ2-7. The CDR3 runs 16 residues. Germline-derived CDR1 and CDR2 are MGHRA and YSYEKL. CDR3 loop: CASSQDGAGSDNEQYF. CDR3 nucleotides: TGCGCCAGCAGCCAAGATGGCGCGGGGTCAGACAATGAGCAGTACTTC.